A single T cell receptor beta chain is shown here with its context. TCRdb re-called the RACE reads with MiXCR, one entry per CDR3 protein. The sample consists of some 90,000 distinct CDR3 sequences, approximately 10% of them appearing once. CDR1 and CDR2 (germline): MDHEN, SYDVKM. V was trimmed by 3 bases and J by 4 bases, leaving 9 bases between them. CDR3 length: 14 amino acids. This entry is derived from a study of human T cells and chemical hapten exposure. The time point denotes: patch test 3, about 24 weeks after DPC sensitization. The sample's treatment: therapeutic diphenylcyclopropenone sensitization with weekly scalp DPC.

The starting material was whole blood, obtained in connection with sensitization to the hapten diphenylcyclopropenone (DPC). The chain joins TRBV28 to TRBJ2-2; D remains unclear. The source of this sequence is a woman aged 25 to 39 with alopecia areata. Some clones in this sample may be carry-over from other donors' samples. CDR3 DNA sequence: TGTGCCAGCAGTTTTCCGTGGGGCACCGGGGAGCTGTTTTTT. It yields the protein CASSFPWGTGELFF.